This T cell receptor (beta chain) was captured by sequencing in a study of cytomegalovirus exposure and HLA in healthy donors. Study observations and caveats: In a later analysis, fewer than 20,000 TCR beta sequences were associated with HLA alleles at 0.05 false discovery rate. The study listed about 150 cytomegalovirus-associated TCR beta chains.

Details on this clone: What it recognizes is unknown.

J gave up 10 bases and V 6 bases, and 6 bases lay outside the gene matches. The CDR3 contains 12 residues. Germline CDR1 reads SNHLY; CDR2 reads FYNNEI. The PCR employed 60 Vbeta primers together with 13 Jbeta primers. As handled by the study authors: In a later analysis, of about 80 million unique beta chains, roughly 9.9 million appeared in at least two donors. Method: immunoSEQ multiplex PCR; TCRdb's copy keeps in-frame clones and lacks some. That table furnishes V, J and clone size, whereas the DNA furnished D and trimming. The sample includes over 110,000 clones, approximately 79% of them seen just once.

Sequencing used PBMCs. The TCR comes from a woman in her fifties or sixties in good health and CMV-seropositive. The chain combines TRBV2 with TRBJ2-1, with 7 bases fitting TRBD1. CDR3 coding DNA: TGTGCCAGCAGCGTTGACAGGGCCGAGCAGTTCTTC. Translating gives CASSVDRAEQFF.